These 4 T cell receptor beta chains were all obtained from the same sample, sequenced in a study of regulatory T cells in long-lasting Graves disease. Time point denoted: newly diagnosed GD, antithyroid drugs for less than 3 months. RNA extracted from PBMCs served as the sequencing template. Construction of TCR beta libraries relied on iRepertoire HTBI primers and on Arm-PCR targeting CDR3 regions. Using its own MiXCR run on the multiplex PCR reads, TCRdb lists one record per CDR3 protein. The sample has roughly 400,000 distinct CDR3 sequences, less than 20% seen once; the top ten hold 23%. These data also formed part of another study, on T cells in Graves' hyperthyroidism and ophthalmopathy.

The sample consisted of peripheral blood mononuclear cells (PBMCs), taken at new diagnosis, from a patient treated with antithyroid drugs. The receptors were gathered from a woman aged 18-30 years with Graves disease.

This clonotype was seen a few times. In DNA, the CDR3 is TGCAGCGCCTCGGAGCACGGGGAGCTGTTTTTT. It specifies CSASEHGELFF. The chain employs TRBV29-1 and TRBJ2-2; D is unclear. The CDR3 has 11 amino acids. Germline CDR1 and CDR2: SQVTM and ANQGSEA. Trimming took off 7 bases at V and 7 bases at J, with 10 bases between the two ends.

This clonotype was counted between two and nine times. This may be a read error: a much more frequent sequence differs by one nucleotide. The V and J genes are TRBV28 and TRBJ1-6, with D tentatively TRBD1 (5 bases). Trimming took off 6 bases at V and 6 bases at J, with 15 bases between the two ends. Germline CDR1 and CDR2: MDHEN and SYDVKM. CDR3 length equals 15 residues. The CDR3 DNA is TGTGCCAGCAGCTGGAGGGGCAGGGTTAATTCACCCCTCCACTTT. Its protein is CASSWRGRVNSPLHF.

This clonotype occurred many times. The chain combines TRBV6-5 with TRBJ2-7; no clear D. The CDR3 loop spans 13 amino acids. The V gene's germline CDR1 is MNHEY and CDR2 SVGAGI. V dropped 0 bases and J dropped 3 bases, with 6 bases sitting between them. The CDR3 DNA reads TGTGCCAGCAGTTACTCCAACAGCTACGAGCAGTACTTC. The encoded protein is CASSYSNSYEQYF.

This clonotype occurred many times. The chain is built from TRBV7-6 and TRBJ2-1; 7 bases are a match to TRBD1. Germline lookup yields CDR1 SGHVS and CDR2 FNYEAQ. The CDR3 contains 17 residues. J lost 7 bases, V lost 2 bases, and 14 bases had no gene match. This CDR3 reads CASSLPFWDSTENEQFF. Here the CDR3 DNA reads TGTGCCAGCAGCTTACCCTTCTGGGACAGTACAGAGAATGAGCAGTTCTTC.